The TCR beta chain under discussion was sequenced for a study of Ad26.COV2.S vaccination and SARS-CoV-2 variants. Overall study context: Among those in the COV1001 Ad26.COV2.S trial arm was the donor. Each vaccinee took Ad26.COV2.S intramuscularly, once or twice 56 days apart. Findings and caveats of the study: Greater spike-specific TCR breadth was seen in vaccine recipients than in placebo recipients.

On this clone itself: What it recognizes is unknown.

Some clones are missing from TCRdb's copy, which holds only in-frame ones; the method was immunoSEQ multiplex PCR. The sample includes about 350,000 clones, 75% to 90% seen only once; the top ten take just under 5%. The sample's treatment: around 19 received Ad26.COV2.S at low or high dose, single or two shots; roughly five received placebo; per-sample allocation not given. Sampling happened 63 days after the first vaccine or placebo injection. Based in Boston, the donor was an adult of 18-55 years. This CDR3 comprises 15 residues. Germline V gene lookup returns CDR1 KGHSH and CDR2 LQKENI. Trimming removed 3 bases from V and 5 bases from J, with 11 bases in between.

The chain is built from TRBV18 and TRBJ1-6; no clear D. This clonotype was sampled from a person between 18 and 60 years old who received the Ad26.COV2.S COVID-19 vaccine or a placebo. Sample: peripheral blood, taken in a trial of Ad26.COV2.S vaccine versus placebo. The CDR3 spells CASSPRDKDNSPLHF. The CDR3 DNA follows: TGTGCCAGCTCACCTCGAGACAAAGATAATTCACCCCTCCACTTT.